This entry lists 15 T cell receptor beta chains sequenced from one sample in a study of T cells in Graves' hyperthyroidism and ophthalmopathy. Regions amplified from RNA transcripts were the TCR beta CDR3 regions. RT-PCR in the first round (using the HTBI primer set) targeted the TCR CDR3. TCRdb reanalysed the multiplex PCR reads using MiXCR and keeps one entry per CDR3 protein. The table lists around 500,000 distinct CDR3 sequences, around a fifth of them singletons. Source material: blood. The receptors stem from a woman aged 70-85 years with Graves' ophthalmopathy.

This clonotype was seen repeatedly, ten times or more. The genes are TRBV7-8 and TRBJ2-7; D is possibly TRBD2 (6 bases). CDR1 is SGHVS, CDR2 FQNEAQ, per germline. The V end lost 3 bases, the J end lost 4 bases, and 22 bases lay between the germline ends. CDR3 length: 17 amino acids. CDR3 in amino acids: CASSLRPPLPGTYEQYF. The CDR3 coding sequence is TGTGCCAGCAGCTTGCGGCCTCCCCTTCCCGGGACTTACGAGCAGTACTTC.

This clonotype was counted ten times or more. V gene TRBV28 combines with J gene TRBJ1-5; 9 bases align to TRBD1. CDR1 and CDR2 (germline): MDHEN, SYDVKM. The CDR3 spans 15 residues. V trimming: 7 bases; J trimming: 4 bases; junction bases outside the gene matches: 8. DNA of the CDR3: TGTGCCAGCACCTTGGGACAGGGAGGGAATCAGCCCCAGCATTTT. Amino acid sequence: CASTLGQGGNQPQHF.

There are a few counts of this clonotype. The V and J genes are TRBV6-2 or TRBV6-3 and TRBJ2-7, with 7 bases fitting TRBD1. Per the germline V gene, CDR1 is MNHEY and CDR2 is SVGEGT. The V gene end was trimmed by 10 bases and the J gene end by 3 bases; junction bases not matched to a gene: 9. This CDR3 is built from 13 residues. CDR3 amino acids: CAIAWDSDYEQYF. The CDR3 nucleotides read TGTGCCATCGCATGGGACAGCGACTACGAGCAGTACTTC.

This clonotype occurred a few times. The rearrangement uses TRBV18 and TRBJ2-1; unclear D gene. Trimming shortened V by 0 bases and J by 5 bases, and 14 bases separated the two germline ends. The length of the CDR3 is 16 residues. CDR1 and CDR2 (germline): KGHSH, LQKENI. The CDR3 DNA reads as TGTGCCAGCTCACCACCCCAGGTCACTACTCACAATGAGCAGTTCTTC. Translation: CASSPPQVTTHNEQFF.

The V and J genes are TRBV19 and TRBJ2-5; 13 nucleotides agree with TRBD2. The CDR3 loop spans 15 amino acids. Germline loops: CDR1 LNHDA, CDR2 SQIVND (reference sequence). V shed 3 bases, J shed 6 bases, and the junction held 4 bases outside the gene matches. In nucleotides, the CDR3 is TGTGCCAGTAGTATCGGACTAGCGGGAGTGAAGACCCAGTACTTC. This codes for CASSIGLAGVKTQYF.

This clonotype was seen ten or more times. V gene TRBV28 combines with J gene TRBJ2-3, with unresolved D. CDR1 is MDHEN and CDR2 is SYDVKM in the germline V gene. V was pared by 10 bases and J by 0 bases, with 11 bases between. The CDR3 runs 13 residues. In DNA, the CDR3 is TGTGCCACCTGGACCGCTAGCACAGATACGCAGTATTTT. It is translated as CATWTASTDTQYF. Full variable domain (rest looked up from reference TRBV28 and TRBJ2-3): DVKVTQSSRYLVKRTGEKVFLECVQDMDHENMFWYRQDPGLGLRLIYFSYDVKMKEKGDIPEGYSVSREKKERFSLILESASTNQTSMYLCATWTASTDTQYFGPGTRLTVL.

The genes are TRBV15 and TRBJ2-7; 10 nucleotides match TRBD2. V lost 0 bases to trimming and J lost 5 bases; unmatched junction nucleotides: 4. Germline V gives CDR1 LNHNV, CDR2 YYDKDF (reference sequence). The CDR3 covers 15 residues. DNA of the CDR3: TGTGCCACCAGCAGAGACCTAGCGGGAGTGAACGAGCAGTACTTC. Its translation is CATSRDLAGVNEQYF.

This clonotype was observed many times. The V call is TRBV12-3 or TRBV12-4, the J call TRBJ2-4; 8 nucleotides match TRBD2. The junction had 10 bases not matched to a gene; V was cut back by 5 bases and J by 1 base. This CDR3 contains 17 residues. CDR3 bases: TGTGCCAGCAGTCCTTTAGCGGGAAGACGGGCCAAAAACATTCAGTACTTC. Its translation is CASSPLAGRRAKNIQYF.

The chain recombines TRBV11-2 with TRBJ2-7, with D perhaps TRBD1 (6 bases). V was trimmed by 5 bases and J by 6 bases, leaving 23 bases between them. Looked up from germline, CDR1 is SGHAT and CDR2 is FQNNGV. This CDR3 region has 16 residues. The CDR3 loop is CASSPRGLRGEGEQYF. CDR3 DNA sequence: TGTGCCAGCAGCCCAAGGGGGTTACGGGGAGAGGGCGAGCAGTACTTC.

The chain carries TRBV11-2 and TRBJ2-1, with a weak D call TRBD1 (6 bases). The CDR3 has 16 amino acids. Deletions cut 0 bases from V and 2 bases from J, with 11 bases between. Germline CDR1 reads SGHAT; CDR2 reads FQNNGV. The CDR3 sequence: CASSLDTGMTYNEQFF. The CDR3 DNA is TGTGCCAGCAGCTTAGATACAGGGATGACCTACAATGAGCAGTTCTTC. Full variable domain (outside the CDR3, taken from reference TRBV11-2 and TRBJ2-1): EAGVAQSPRYKIIEKRQSVAFWCNPISGHATLYWYQQILGQGPKLLIQFQNNGVVDDSQLPKDRFSAERLKGVDSTLKIQPAKLEDSAVYLCASSLDTGMTYNEQFFGPGTRLTVL.

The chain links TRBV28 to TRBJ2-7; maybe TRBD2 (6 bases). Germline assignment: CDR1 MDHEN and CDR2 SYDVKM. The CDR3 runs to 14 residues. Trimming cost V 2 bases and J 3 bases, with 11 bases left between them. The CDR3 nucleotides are TGTGCCAGCAGTTTAGGGACTCAATTCTACGAGCAGTACTTC. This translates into CASSLGTQFYEQYF.

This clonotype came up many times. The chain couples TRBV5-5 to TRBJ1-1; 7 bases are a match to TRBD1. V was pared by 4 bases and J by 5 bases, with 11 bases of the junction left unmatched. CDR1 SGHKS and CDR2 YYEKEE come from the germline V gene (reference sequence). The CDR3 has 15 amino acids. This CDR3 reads CASSASRQGRTEAFF. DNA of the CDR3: TGTGCCAGCAGCGCCTCCAGACAGGGTCGGACTGAAGCTTTCTTT. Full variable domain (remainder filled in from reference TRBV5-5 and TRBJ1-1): DAGVTQSPTHLIKTRGQQVTLRCSPISGHKSVSWYQQVLGQGPQFIFQYYEKEERGRGNFPDRFSARQFPNYSSELNVNALLLGDSALYLCASSASRQGRTEAFFGQGTRLTVV.

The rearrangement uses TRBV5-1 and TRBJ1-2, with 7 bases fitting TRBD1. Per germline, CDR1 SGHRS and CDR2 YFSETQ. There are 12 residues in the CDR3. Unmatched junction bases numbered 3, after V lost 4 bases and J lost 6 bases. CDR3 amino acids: CASSTGADGYTF. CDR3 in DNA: TGCGCCAGCAGCACAGGGGCGGATGGCTACACCTTC.

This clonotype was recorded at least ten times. The CDR3 protein is CASSFWDRGPSEQFF. The CDR3 bases are TGTGCCAGCAGTTTTTGGGACAGGGGGCCGAGTGAGCAGTTCTTC. V usage is TRBV12-3 or TRBV12-4 and J usage is TRBJ2-1, with 12 bases aligning to TRBD1. V lost 3 bases to trimming and J lost 9 bases; unmatched junction nucleotides: 6. The CDR3 covers 15 residues.

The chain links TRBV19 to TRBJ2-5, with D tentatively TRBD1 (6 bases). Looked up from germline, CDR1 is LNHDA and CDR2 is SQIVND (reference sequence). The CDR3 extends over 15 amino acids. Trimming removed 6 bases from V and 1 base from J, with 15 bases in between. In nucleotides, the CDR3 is TGTGCCAGTAGGGGCAGGGGCCCTCTCCAAGAGACCCAGTACTTC. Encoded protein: CASRGRGPLQETQYF. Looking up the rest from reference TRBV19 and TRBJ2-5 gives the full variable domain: DGGITQSPKYLFRKEGQNVTLSCEQNLNHDAMYWYRQDPGQGLRLIYYSQIVNDFQKGDIAEGYSVSREKKESFPLTVTSAQKNPTAFYLCASRGRGPLQETQYFGPGTRLLVL.